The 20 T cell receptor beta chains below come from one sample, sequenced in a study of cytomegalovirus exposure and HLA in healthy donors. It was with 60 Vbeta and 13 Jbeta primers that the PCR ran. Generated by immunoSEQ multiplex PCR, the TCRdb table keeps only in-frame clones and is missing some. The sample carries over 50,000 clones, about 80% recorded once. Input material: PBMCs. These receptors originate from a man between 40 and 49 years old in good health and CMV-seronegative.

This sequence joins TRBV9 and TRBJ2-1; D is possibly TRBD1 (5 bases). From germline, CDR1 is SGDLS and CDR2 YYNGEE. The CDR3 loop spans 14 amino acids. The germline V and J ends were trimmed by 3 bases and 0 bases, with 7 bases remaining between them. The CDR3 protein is CASSGGLSYNEQFF. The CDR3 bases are TGTGCCAGCAGCGGGGGCCTCTCCTACAATGAGCAGTTCTTC. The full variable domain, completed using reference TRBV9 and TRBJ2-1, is DSGVTQTPKHLITATGQRVTLRCSPRSGDLSVYWYQQSLDQGLQFLIQYYNGEERAKGNILERFSAQQFPDLHSELNLSSLELGDSALYFCASSGGLSYNEQFFGPGTRLTVL.

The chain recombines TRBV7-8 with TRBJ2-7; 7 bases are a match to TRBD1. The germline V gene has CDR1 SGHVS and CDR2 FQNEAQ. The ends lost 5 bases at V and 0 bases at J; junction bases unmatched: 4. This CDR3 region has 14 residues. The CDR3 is CASSARQGSYEQYV. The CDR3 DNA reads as TGTGCCAGCAGCGCCCGACAGGGCTCCTACGAGCAGTACGTC.

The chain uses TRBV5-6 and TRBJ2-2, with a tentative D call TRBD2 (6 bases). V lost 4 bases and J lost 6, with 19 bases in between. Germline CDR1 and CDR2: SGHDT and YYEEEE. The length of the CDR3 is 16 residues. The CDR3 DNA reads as TGTGCCAGCAGCCAGAACCGGGAGCTACGCCCCGGGGAGCTGTTTTTT. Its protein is CASSQNRELRPGELFF.

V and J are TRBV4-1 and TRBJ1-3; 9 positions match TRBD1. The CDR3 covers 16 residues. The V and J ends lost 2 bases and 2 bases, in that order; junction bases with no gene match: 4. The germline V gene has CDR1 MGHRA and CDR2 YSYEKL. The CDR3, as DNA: TGCGCCAGCAGCCAACTGACAGGGGGGACTGGAAACACCATATATTTT. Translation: CASSQLTGGTGNTIYF.

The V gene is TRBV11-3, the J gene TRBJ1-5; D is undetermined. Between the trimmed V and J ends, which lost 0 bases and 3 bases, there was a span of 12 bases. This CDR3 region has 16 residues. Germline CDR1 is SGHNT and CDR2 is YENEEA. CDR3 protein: CASSLDRGQVNQPQHF. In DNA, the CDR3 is TGTGCCAGCAGCTTAGATCGAGGGCAGGTCAATCAGCCCCAGCATTTT.

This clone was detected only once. The CDR3: CASSHRTSGGTDTQYF. Here the CDR3 DNA reads TGTGCCAGCAGCCACCGGACTAGCGGGGGCACAGATACGCAGTATTTT. The chain couples TRBV5-4 to TRBJ2-3; 12 bases fit TRBD2. V trimming: 4 bases; J trimming: 1 base; junction bases outside the gene matches: 4. The germline V gene encodes CDR1 SGHNT and CDR2 YYREEE (reference sequence). The CDR3 has 16 amino acids. Combining the CDR3 with reference TRBV5-4 and TRBJ2-3 gives the whole variable domain ETGVTQSPTHLIKTRGQQVTLRCSSQSGHNTVSWYQQALGQGPQFIFQYYREEENGRGNFPPRFSGLQFPNYSSELNVNALELDDSALYLCASSHRTSGGTDTQYFGPGTRLTVL.

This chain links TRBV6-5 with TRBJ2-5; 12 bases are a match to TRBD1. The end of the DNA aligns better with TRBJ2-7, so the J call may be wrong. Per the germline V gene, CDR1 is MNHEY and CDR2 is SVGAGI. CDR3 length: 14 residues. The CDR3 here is CASRGQGASYEQYF. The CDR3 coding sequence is TGTGCCAGCAGGGGACAGGGGGCATCCTACGAGCAGTACTTC.

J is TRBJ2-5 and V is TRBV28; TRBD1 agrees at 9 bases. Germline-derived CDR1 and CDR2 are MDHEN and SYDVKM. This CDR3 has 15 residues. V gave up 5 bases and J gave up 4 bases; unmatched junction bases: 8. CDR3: CASSAQGALGETQYF. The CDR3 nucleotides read TGTGCCAGCAGTGCACAGGGGGCGCTGGGAGAGACCCAGTACTTC.

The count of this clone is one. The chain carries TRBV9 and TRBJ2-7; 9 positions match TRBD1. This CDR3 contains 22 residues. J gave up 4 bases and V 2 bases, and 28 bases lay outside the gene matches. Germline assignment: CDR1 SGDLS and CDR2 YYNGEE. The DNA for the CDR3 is TGTGCCAGCAGCGTCCAGCGTTATTGTAGGGGACAGGGTATAGGTCGAGTTTACGAGCAGTACGTC. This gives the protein CASSVQRYCRGQGIGRVYEQYV.

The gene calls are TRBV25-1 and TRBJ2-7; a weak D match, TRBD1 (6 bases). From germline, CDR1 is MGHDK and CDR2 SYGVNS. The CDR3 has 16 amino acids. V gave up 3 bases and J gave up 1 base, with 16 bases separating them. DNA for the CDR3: TGTGCCAGCAGTGAGTCCCCAACAGGGATTTCCTACGAGCAGTACTTC. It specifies CASSESPTGISYEQYF.

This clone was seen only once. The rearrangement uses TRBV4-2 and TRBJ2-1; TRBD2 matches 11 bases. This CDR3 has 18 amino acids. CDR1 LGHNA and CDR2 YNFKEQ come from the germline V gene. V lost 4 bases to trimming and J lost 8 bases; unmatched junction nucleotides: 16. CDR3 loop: CASSRNLPSGGSVHEQFF. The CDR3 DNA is TGTGCCAGCAGCCGCAACCTACCTAGCGGGGGGAGTGTACATGAGCAGTTCTTC.

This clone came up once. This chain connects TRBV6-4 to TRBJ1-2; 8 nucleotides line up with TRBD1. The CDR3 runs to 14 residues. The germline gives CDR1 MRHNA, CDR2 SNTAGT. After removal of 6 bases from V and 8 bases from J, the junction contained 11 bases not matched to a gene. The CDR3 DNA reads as TGTGCCAGCAGGGGACAGGCCCTAGCTGGAGGCTACACCTTC. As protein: CASRGQALAGGYTF.

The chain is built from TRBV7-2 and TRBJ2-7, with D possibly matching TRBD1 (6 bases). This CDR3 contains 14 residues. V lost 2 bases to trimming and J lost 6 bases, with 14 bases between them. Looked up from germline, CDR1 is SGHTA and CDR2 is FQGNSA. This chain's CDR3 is CASSLTARGSEQYV. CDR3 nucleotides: TGTGCCAGCAGCTTAACGGCTAGGGGGAGCGAGCAGTACGTC.

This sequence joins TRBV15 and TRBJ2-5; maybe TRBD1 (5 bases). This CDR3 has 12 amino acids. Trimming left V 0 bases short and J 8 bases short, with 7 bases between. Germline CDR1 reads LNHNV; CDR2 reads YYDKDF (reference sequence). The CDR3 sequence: CATSREGVTQYF. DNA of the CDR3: TGTGCCACCAGCAGAGAAGGGGTTACCCAGTACTTC. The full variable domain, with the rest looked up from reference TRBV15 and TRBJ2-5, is DAMVIQNPRYQVTQFGKPVTLSCSQTLNHNVMYWYQQKSSQAPKLLFHYYDKDFNNEADTPDNFQSRRPNTSFCFLDIRSPGLGDTAMYLCATSREGVTQYFGPGTRLLVL.

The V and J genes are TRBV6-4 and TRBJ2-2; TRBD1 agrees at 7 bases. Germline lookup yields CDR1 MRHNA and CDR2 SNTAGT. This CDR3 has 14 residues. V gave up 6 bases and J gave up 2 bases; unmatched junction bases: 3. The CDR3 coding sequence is TGTGCCAGCAGGGGACAGCCAAACACCGGGGAGCTGTTTTTT. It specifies CASRGQPNTGELFF.

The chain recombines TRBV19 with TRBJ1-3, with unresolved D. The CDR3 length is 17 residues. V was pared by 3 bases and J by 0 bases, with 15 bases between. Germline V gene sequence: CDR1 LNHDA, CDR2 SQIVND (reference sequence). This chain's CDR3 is CASSIESPRISGNTIYF. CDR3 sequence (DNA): TGTGCCAGTAGTATTGAGTCCCCGCGGATCTCTGGAAACACCATATATTTT.

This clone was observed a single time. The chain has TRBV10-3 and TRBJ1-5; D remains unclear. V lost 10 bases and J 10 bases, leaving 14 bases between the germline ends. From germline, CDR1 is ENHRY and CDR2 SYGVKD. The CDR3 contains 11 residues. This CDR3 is CANGEPGPQHF. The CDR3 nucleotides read TGTGCCAACGGGGAACCCGGACCCCAGCATTTT.

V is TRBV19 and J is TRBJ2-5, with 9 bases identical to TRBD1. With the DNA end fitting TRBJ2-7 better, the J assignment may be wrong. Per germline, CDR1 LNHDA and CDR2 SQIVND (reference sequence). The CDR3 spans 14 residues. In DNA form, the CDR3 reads TGTGCCAGTAGTACCGGGACAGGGTCCTACGAGCAGTACTTC. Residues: CASSTGTGSYEQYF.

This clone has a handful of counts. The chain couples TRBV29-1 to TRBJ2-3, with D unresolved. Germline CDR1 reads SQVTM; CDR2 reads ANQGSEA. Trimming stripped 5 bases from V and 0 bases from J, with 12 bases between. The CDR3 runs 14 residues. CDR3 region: CSVQFFPSTDTQYF. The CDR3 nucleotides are TGCAGCGTTCAGTTCTTTCCTAGCACAGATACGCAGTATTTT.

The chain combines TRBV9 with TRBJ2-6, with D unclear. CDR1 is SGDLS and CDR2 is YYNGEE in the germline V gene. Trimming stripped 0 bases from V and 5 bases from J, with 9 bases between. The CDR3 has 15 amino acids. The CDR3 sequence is CASSVAGSRANVLTF. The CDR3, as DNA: TGTGCCAGCAGCGTAGCAGGCTCACGGGCCAACGTCCTGACTTTC.